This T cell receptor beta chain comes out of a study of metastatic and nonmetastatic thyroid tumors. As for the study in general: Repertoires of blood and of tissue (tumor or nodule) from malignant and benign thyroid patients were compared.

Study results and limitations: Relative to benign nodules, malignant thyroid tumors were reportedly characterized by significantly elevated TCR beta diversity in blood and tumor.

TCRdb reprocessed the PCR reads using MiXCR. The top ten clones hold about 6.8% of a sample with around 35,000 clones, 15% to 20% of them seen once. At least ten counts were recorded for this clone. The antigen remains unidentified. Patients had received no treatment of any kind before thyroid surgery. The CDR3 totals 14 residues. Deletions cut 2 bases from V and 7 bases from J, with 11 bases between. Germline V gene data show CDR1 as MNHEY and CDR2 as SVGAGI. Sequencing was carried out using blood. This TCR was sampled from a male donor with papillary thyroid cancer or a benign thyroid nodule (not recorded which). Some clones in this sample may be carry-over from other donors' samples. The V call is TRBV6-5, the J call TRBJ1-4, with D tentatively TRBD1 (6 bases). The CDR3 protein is CASSYSGGGEKLFF. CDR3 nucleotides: TGTGCCAGCAGTTACAGCGGAGGGGGTGAAAAACTGTTTTTT.